This TCR beta chain comes out of a study of T cell repertoires in aging, cancer and after chemotherapy. This clonotype is labeled medium-sized. The template was genomic DNA from peripheral blood, not RNA. V dropped 5 bases and J dropped 1 base, with 7 bases sitting between them. CDR3 length equals 13 residues. Rearranged V-D-J TRB sequences were amplified with a mixed TRB-A/B primer pool. TCRdb passed the multiplex PCR reads through MiXCR, listing each CDR3 protein once. Of approximately 4,600 distinct CDR3 sequences listed, roughly 20% are singletons. The sample comprised blood. This rearrangement joins TRBV12-3 or TRBV12-4 to TRBJ2-3; the D gene could be TRBD1 or TRBD2 (5 bases each). This receptor was obtained from a human donor in good health. The donor label of this sample is uncertain. The CDR3 coding sequence is TGTGCCAGCAGTCGGGACCGCACAGATACGCAGTATTTT. Protein: CASSRDRTDTQYF.